This T cell receptor beta chain was sequenced in a study of T-cell memory formation after mild COVID-19. Turning to the study itself: The two donors had largely donor-specific TCR clusters. Study-level results: The study detected some responding clones in pre-infection memory, suggesting cross-reactive memory joined.

On this clonotype: Antigen specificity is unknown.

5'RACE primed at constant segments yielded TCR alpha and TCR beta cDNA libraries bearing sample barcodes and UMIs. One entry per CDR3 protein, called by TCRdb with MiXCR from the 5' RACE reads. Of roughly 370,000 distinct CDR3 sequences in the sample, 15% to 20% are singletons; the top ten hold roughly 21%. The V gene's germline CDR1 is SGHRS and CDR2 YFSETQ. This CDR3 has 13 residues. Trimming shortened V by 4 bases and J by 9 bases, and 16 bases separated the two germline ends. Material: PBMCs or a T cell subset sorted from them (not recorded which). The origin of this receptor is a man between 18 and 29 years old who had mild COVID-19 (a few samples of this study predate the infection). Cell type and time point are not known. The chain combines TRBV5-1 with TRBJ1-1; D is perhaps TRBD1 (5 bases). CDR3 DNA: TGCGCCAGCAGCCTCCCATCCCGACAGAAAGCTTTCTTT. Its translation is CASSLPSRQKAFF. The whole variable domain, remainder taken from reference TRBV5-1 and TRBJ1-1, is KAGVTQTPRYLIKTRGQQVTLSCSPISGHRSVSWYQQTPGQGLQFLFEYFSETQRNKGNFPGRFSGRQFSNSRSEMNVSTLELGDSALYLCASSLPSRQKAFFGQGTRLTVV.